This T cell receptor beta chain came from a study of shared clonotypes between healthy human individuals. General study points: Depth was large, yet rarefaction showed that sorted-subset sequencing was incomplete. Among the subsets, naive ones generally showed larger estimated richness than memory ones.

TCRdb's copy holds only in-frame clones and misses some; the assay was immunoSEQ multiplex PCR. The sample carries some 2 million clones, approximately 95% recorded once. A remark on this clone: As yet, its antigen is unknown.

Only CD45RO-negative cells positively selected for CCR7 counted as naive CD8 cells, so terminally differentiated effector memory CD45RA+ cells were excluded. Per the germline V gene, CDR1 is SEHNR and CDR2 is FQNEAQ (reference sequence). The ends lost 5 bases at V and 4 bases at J; junction bases unmatched: 7. The CDR3 covers 16 residues. The source material was naive CD8+ T cells sorted from blood. The TCR was taken from a young man in good health. The chain uses TRBV7-9 and TRBJ2-2, with 10 bases lining up with TRBD2. CDR3 sequence (DNA): TGTGCCAGCAGCGACCATAGCGGGGGGACCACCGGGGAGCTGTTTTTT. Translated, it gives CASSDHSGGTTGELFF.